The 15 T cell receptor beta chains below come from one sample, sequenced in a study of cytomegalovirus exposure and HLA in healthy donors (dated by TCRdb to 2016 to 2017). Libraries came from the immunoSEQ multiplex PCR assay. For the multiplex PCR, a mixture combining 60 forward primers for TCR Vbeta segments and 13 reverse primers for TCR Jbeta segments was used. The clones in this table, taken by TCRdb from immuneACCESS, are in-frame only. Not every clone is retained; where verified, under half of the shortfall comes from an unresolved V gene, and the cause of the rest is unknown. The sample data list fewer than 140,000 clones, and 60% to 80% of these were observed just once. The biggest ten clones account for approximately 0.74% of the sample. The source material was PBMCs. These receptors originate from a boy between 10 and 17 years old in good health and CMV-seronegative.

CDR3: CASSPMTGSTDTQYF. For the CDR3, the DNA is TGCGCCAGCAGCCCGATGACAGGGAGCACAGATACGCAGTATTTT. The chain couples TRBV5-1 to TRBJ2-3; 7 positions agree with TRBD1. J was trimmed by 0 bases and V by 4 bases; bases with no gene match: 5. Germline values: CDR1 SGHRS, CDR2 YFSETQ. The CDR3 sequence is 15 residues long.

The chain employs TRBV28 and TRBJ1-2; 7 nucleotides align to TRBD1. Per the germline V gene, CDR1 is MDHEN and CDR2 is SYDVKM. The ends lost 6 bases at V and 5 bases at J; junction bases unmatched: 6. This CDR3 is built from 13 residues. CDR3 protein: CASSPNRGYGYTF. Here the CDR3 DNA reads TGTGCCAGCAGCCCTAACAGGGGATATGGCTACACCTTC.

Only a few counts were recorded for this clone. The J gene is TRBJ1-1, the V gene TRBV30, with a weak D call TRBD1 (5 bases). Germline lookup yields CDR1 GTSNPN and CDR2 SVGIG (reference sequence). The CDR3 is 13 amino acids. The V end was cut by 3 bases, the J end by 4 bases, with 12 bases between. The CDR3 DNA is TGTGCCTGGAGCCTGGGGGGTGCCACTGAAGCTTTCTTT. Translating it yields CAWSLGGATEAFF.

The CDR3 DNA sequence: TGTGCCAGCAGTGGAGATGCGGGAAACACCATATATTTT. This codes for CASSGDAGNTIYF. The V and J genes are TRBV2 and TRBJ1-3; D unresolved. Trimming left V 4 bases short and J 4 bases short, with 8 bases between. From germline, CDR1 is SNHLY and CDR2 FYNNEI. The length of the CDR3 is 13 residues.

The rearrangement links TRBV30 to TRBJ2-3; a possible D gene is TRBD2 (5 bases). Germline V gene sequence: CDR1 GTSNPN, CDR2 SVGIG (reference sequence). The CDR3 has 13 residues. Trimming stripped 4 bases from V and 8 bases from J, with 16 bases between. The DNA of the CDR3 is TGTGCCTGGACGGGCGGGCCCCTCGGTACGCAGTATTTT. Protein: CAWTGGPLGTQYF.

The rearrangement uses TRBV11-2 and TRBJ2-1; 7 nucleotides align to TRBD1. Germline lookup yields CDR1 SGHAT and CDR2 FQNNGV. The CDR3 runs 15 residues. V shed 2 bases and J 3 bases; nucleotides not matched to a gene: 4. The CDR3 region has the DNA TGTGCCAGCAGCTTATTCAGGGACAGCTACAATGAGCAGTTCTTC. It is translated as CASSLFRDSYNEQFF. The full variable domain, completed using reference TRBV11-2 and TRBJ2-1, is EAGVAQSPRYKIIEKRQSVAFWCNPISGHATLYWYQQILGQGPKLLIQFQNNGVVDDSQLPKDRFSAERLKGVDSTLKIQPAKLEDSAVYLCASSLFRDSYNEQFFGPGTRLTVL.

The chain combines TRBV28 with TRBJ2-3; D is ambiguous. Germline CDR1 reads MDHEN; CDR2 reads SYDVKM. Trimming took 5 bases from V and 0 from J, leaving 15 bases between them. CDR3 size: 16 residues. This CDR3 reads CASSLPRPPSTDTQYF. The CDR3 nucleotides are TGTGCCAGCAGTCTCCCGAGGCCCCCTAGCACAGATACGCAGTATTTT.

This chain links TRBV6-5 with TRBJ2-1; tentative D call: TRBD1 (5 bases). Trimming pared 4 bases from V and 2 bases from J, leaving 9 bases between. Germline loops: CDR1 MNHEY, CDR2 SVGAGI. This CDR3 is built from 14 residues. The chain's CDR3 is CASSSRGAYNEQFF. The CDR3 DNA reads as TGTGCCAGCAGTTCTAGGGGCGCCTACAATGAGCAGTTCTTC.

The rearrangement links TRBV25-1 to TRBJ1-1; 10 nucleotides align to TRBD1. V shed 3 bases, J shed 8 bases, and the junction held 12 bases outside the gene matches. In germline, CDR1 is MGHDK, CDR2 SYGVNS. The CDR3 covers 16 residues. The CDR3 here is CASSEGWGQGWEEAFF. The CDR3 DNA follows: TGTGCCAGCAGTGAGGGGTGGGGACAGGGGTGGGAAGAAGCTTTCTTT.

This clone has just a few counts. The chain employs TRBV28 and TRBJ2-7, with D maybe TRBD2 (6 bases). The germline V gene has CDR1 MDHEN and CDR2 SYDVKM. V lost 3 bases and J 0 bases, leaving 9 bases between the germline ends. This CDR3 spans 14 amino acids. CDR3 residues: CASSFWRGSYEQYF. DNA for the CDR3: TGTGCCAGCAGTTTTTGGAGGGGCTCCTACGAGCAGTACTTC.

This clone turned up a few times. The CDR3 nucleotides are TGCGCCAGCAGCCAAGACTGGGCGGGGGGGGTTAGCAATCAGCCCCAGCATTTT. Protein sequence: CASSQDWAGGVSNQPQHF. V usage is TRBV4-1 and J usage is TRBJ1-5, with D possibly matching TRBD1 (5 bases). CDR3 size: 18 residues. Deletions cut 0 bases from V and 0 bases from J, with 15 bases between. Germline CDR1 is MGHRA and CDR2 is YSYEKL.

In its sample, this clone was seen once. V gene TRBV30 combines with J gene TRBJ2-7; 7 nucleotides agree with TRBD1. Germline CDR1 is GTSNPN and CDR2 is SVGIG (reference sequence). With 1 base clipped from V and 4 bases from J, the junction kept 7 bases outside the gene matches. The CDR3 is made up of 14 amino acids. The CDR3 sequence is CAWSAGTVLYEQYF. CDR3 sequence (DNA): TGTGCCTGGAGTGCCGGGACAGTCTTGTACGAGCAGTACTTC.

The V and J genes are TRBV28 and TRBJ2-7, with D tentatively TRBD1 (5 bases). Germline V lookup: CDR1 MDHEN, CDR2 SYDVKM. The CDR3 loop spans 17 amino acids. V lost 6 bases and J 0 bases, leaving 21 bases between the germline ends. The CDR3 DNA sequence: TGTGCCAGCAGCCCCCCCCCAAGGGGCGGATACTCCTACGAGCAGTACTTC. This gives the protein CASSPPPRGGYSYEQYF.

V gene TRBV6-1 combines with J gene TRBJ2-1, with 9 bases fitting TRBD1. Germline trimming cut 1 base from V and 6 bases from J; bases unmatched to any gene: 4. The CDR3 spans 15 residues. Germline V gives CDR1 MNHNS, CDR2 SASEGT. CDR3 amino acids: CASSEVQTGGNEQFF. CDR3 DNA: TGTGCCAGCAGTGAAGTGCAGACAGGGGGCAATGAGCAGTTCTTC.

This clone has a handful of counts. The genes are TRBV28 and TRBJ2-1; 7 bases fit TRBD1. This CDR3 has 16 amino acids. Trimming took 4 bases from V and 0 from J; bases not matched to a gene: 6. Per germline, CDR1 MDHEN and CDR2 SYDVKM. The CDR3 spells CASSSAGTVSYNEQFF. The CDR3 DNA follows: TGTGCCAGCAGTTCTGCTGGGACAGTCTCCTACAATGAGCAGTTCTTC.